This T cell receptor beta chain was captured in a study of blood T cell repertoires in COVID-19. Repertoires were generated with immunoSEQ multiplex PCR, while TCRdb's copy carries only in-frame clones and drops some. The repertoire holds approximately 90,000 clones, with 84% as singletons. CDR1 and CDR2 from the germline V gene are MNHEY and SVGAGI. The germline V and J ends were trimmed by 5 bases and 4 bases, with 12 bases remaining between them. This CDR3 spans 14 amino acids. This receptor was identified in a man aged 55 to 70 with acute or convalescent COVID-19. The V and J genes are TRBV6-5 and TRBJ2-1; TRBD2 might be the D (5 bases). The source material was peripheral blood. This CDR3 is CASSRTGKYNEQFF. Written as DNA, the CDR3 is TGTGCCAGCAGTCGGACTGGGAAGTACAATGAGCAGTTCTTC.